This T cell receptor (beta chain) came from a study of blood T cell repertoires in COVID-19 (dated by TCRdb to the early 2020s). In the study overall: Samples from collaborators originated in the United States, Italy and Spain and spanned both the acute and convalescent phases of COVID-19. Where available, HLA class I and class II types were taken from metadata supplied by the sample provider and were not determined by assay-based typing. The prospective study material was composed of cDNA or gDNA derived from T cells, B-cell-depleted T cells, or PBMCs. The samples were drawn from two sources: the first 160 participants of the ongoing ImmuneRACE study, and 1,200 or so subjects contributed by 6 global collaborators. The repertoires were released in a freely available public database meant as a resource for research on the immune response to SARS-CoV-2. Nearly every sample came with metadata listing a de-identified subject ID, COVID-19 status, age in years and sex. The dataset comprised deeply sampled blood TCRbeta repertoires from subjects exposed to, actively infected with, or recovered from COVID-19.

Whole blood was collected in K2EDTA tubes by collaborating institutions according to the institutions' own protocols. For TCRbeta analysis, collaborators shipped samples in one of three forms: frozen whole blood, isolated PBMCs, or DNA extracted from either of those sample types. TCRbeta CDR3 regions were amplified from genomic DNA using the immunoSEQ Assay, a bias-controlled multiplex PCR. The study's processing was this. Nucleated cell counts per sample were estimated from amplification of reference gene primers within the assay. To quantify the absolute abundance of each unique TCRbeta CDR3 rearrangement, sequence reads were collapsed and filtered. For each sample, productive Simpson clonality was calculated by taking the square root of Simpson's diversity index across productive rearrangements. Held by TCRdb, this immuneACCESS table contains in-frame sequences only and omits some clones. Under half of the omission traces to an unresolved V gene where checked; the cause of the rest is unknown. V and J calls plus clone size are reproduced from that table; the DNA served to infer D and trimming. In all, the sample holds 100,000 to 150,000 clones, and around 74% of those were seen once. 5.5% of the sample is in the top ten clones.

With regard to this clone: Its antigen has not been determined. Nothing much larger sits one base from this clone, and base qualities are not available.

From the cysteine up to the phenylalanine, the CDR3 has a length of 15 residues. CDR3 DNA is the only sequence kept; it has 45 bases, read in frame from the first base. For this chain, trimming is 3 bases at the V end and 4 bases at the J end, and the number of junction bases without a gene match is 5. For CDR1 and CDR2, the germline V gene (reference sequence) lists LGHDT and YNNKEL. General conclusions and limits of the study: The amount of clinical and demographic metadata varied by source and participant and was provided uncurated.

The TCR originated in a man aged 55 to 69 with acute or convalescent COVID-19. Sequenced input: peripheral blood. The rearranged segments are TRBV3-1 (or the pseudogene TRBV3-2) and TRBJ2-4, with 8 central nucleotides matching TRBD2. This receptor has the CDR3 CASSHAGLGKNIQYF. The nucleotide sequence is given as TGTGCCAGCAGCCACGCGGGACTAGGGAAAAACATTCAGTACTTC.